This is a list of T cell receptor beta chains from one sample in a study of OX40 agonist ivuxolimab in advanced cancers. Method: immunoSEQ multiplex PCR; TCRdb's copy keeps in-frame clones and lacks some. The sample lists tens of thousands of clones, around nine tenths occurring once. The specimen comprised CD4+ or CD8+ T cells sorted from blood, sampled in a trial of the OX40 agonist ivuxolimab. These receptors came from an adult with an advanced solid tumor such as melanoma, head and neck, liver or kidney cancer. CDR3s include the opening cysteine and the closing phenylalanine or tryptophan. The D gene is left open where the match is weak. Some rows mark clone size as missing; the rest say once, few, many or name a class of expanded clone.

TRBJ2-2 TRBV6-5 . . 15 CASCIWGRFTGELFF TGTGCCAGTTGTATCTGGGGGCGATTCACCGGGGAGCTGTTTTTT
TRBJ2-3 TRBV18 . . 18 CASSLFGQPGTSTDTQYF TGTGCCAGCTCACTTTTCGGCCAACCGGGAACTAGCACAGATACGCAGTATTTT
TRBJ2-5 TRBV6-6 . . 11 CATRGGETQYF TGTGCCACTAGGGGGGGGGAGACCCAGTACTTC
TRBJ2-7 TRBV19 . . 14 CASSIAGGGYEQYF TGTGCCAGTAGTATCGCCGGGGGAGGCTACGAGCAGTACTTC
TRBJ2-5 TRBV28 . . 11 CASSSVKTQYF TGTGCCAGCAGTTCTGTCAAGACCCAGTACTTC
TRBJ2-2 TRBV5-4 . . 13 CASSVDLTGELFF TGTGCCAGCAGCGTGGACTTAACCGGGGAGCTGTTTTTT
TRBJ2-7 TRBV21-1 . . 16 CASSKGSRDRYHEQYF TGTGCCAGCAGCAAAGGATCGCGAGACAGGTACCACGAGCAGTACTTC
TRBJ2-5 TRBV19 . few 15 CASTPRGGLQETQYF TGTGCCAGTACCCCGCGGGGCGGGCTACAAGAGACCCAGTACTTC
TRBJ2-7 TRBV7-9 . once 13 CASSLGGKNEQYF TGTGCCAGCAGCTTAGGGGGTAAGAACGAGCAGTACTTC
TRBJ2-1 TRBV14 . . 15 CASSQEGVIYNEQFF TGTGCCAGCAGCCAAGAGGGAGTAATCTACAATGAGCAGTTCTTC
TRBJ2-4 TRBV5-3 TRBD2 . 16 CARNHRGVPAKNIQYF TGTGCCAGAAACCACCGGGGGGTTCCAGCCAAAAACATTCAGTACTTC
TRBJ1-5 TRBV28 TRBD1 . 15 CASSFYRGLDQPQHF TGTGCCAGCAGTTTTTACAGGGGGCTTGATCAGCCCCAGCATTTT
TRBJ2-6 TRBV29-1 . . 13 CSVLGSGANVLTF TGCAGCGTTCTCGGGTCTGGGGCCAACGTCCTGACTTTC
TRBJ2-4 TRBV30 TRBD2 . 14 CAWGLAGMGNIQYF TGTGCCTGGGGGCTAGCGGGAATGGGCAACATTCAGTACTTC
TRBJ2-2 TRBV19 TRBD2 . 18 CASSIGSSGPAFTGELFF TGTGCCAGTAGTATAGGTTCTAGCGGTCCCGCCTTCACCGGGGAGCTGTTTTTT
TRBJ2-7 TRBV7-9 TRBD2 . 16 CASSSPGLAGGYEQYF TGTGCCAGCAGCTCCCCCGGACTAGCGGGAGGATACGAGCAGTACTTC
TRBJ2-5 TRBV6-1 TRBD2 . 13 CASSRLAEETQYF TGTGCCAGCAGTCGGCTAGCGGAAGAGACCCAGTACTTC
TRBJ2-1 TRBV6-4 TRBD2 . 14 CASSGTSGTNEQFF TGTGCCAGCAGCGGGACTAGCGGGACCAATGAGCAGTTCTTC
TRBJ2-1 TRBV7-9 TRBD2 . 15 CASSGTSGTLSAQFF TGTGCCAGCAGCGGCACTAGCGGGACCTTAAGTGCGCAGTTCTTC
TRBJ2-1 TRBV7-2 . . 11 CASSFFNEQFF TGTGCCAGCAGCTTTTTTAATGAGCAGTTCTTC
TRBJ1-5 TRBV5-6 . . 17 CASSFQKVVLGNQPQHF TGTGCCAGCAGCTTCCAGAAGGTGGTTCTGGGCAATCAGCCCCAGCATTTT
TRBJ2-7 TRBV28 . . 13 CASSLPYRGSKDF TGTGCCAGCAGTTTACCTTACCGAGGCTCTAAGGACTTC
TRBJ2-7 TRBV5-6 . . 18 CASSLESSLPLSTYEQYF TGTGCCAGCAGCTTGGAGTCTAGCTTACCCCTCTCTACCTACGAGCAGTACTTC
TRBJ2-4 TRBV7-9 . . 14 CASSPRPGEDIQYF TGTGCCAGCAGCCCTCGGCCGGGGGAGGACATTCAGTACTTC
TRBJ2-1 TRBV9 TRBD2 . 13 CASTQTSNSEQFF TGTGCCAGCACCCAGACTAGCAACAGTGAGCAGTTCTTC
TRBJ2-1 TRBV25-1 TRBD2 . 15 CASSEPGLAGNEQFF TGTGCCAGCAGTGAGCCTGGACTAGCGGGAAATGAGCAGTTCTTC
TRBJ2-3 TRBV6-6 . . 9 CASSDTQYF TGTGCCAGCTCCGATACGCAGTATTTT
TRBJ2-7 TRBV9 TRBD2 . 14 CASSTSGGLDEQYF TGTGCCAGCAGCACATCGGGGGGGTTAGACGAGCAGTACTTC
TRBJ2-1 TRBV7-8 TRBD2 once 15 CASSLAVAGGNEQFF TGTGCCAGCAGCTTAGCGGTAGCGGGAGGCAATGAGCAGTTCTTC
TRBJ2-7 TRBV4-1 TRBD1 . 16 CASSQELGTGVYEQYF TGCGCCAGCAGCCAAGAGTTAGGGACAGGGGTCTACGAGCAGTACTTC
TRBJ2-7 TRBV7-2 TRBD2 . 17 CASSLVGGTSGNYEQYF TGTGCCAGCAGCTTAGTAGGCGGGACTAGCGGGAACTACGAGCAGTACTTC
TRBJ2-3 TRBV11-2 . . 16 CASDPNRLLRTDTQYF TGTGCCAGCGACCCTAACCGACTCCTACGCACAGATACGCAGTATTTT
TRBJ1-5 TRBV30 . . 14 CAWSLRLSWQPQHF TGTGCCTGGAGTTTGCGTCTCAGCTGGCAGCCCCAGCATTTT
TRBJ1-1 TRBV5-6 . . 13 CASSLDASTEAFF TGTGCCAGCAGCTTGGATGCGAGCACTGAAGCTTTCTTT
TRBJ2-2 TRBV9 TRBD2 . 16 CASSVPREGPAGELFF TGTGCCAGCAGCGTGCCCCGGGAGGGCCCGGCCGGGGAGCTGTTTTTT
TRBJ2-7 TRBV11-2 TRBD2 . 15 CASSLSVAGLWEQYF TGTGCCAGCAGCTTAAGTGTAGCGGGGCTTTGGGAGCAGTACTTC
TRBJ2-5 TRBV6-5 TRBD2 . 14 CASSSRGRQETQYF TGTGCCAGCAGTTCACGCGGGAGGCAAGAGACCCAGTACTTC
TRBJ1-2 TRBV7-2 . . 13 CASSLEGNYGYTF TGTGCCAGCAGCTTAGAGGGGAACTATGGCTACACCTTC
TRBJ2-2 TRBV13 . . 13 CASTTGFTGELFF TGTGCCAGCACCACGGGCTTCACCGGGGAGCTGTTTTTT
TRBJ2-1 TRBV19 . . 15 CASSILHHSYNEQFF TGTGCCAGTAGTATACTGCACCACTCCTACAATGAGCAGTTCTTC
TRBJ2-7 TRBV19 . . 13 CATAEGPNYEQYF TGTGCCACCGCCGAAGGACCCAACTACGAGCAGTACTTC
TRBJ1-2 TRBV9 . . 15 CASSPTRDGNYGYTF TGTGCCAGCAGCCCGACCCGGGACGGTAACTATGGCTACACCTTC